The 26 T cell receptor beta chains in this list originate from one sample, sequenced in a study of T cell changes during pregnancy in multiple sclerosis. This table comes from immunoSEQ multiplex PCR, and its TCRdb copy is limited to in-frame clones, with some not included. The sample records 25,000 to 40,000 clones, roughly 91% being singletons. Sample: CD8+ T cells from peripheral blood mononuclear cells, taken in the second trimester of pregnancy. These receptor sequences come from a female donor in good health, enrolled as a control in a pregnancy study.

The chain recombines TRBV7-9 with TRBJ2-3; no reliable D call. There are 15 residues in the CDR3. Trimming removed 11 bases at V and 0 bases at J, with 18 bases between. Germline V gene lookup returns CDR1 SEHNR and CDR2 FQNEAQ (reference sequence). CDR3: CAGEETVGSTDTQYF. CDR3 in DNA: TGTGCCGGTGAGGAGACCGTTGGGAGCACAGATACGCAGTATTTT. Based on the CDR3 plus reference TRBV7-9 and TRBJ2-3, the full variable domain is DTGVSQNPRHKITKRGQNVTFRCDPISEHNRLYWYRQTLGQGPEFLTYFQNEAQLEKSRLLSDRFSAERPKGSFSTLEIQRTEQGDSAMYLCAGEETVGSTDTQYFGPGTRLTVL.

V usage is TRBV9 and J usage is TRBJ1-4; D is perhaps TRBD1 (5 bases). This CDR3 contains 17 residues. The germline V gene has CDR1 SGDLS and CDR2 YYNGEE. The V gene lost 3 bases and the J gene lost 7 bases, with 22 bases spanning the gap. The CDR3 reads CASSAGGTRKEGEKLFF. CDR3 nucleotide sequence: TGTGCCAGCAGCGCAGGTGGGACTCGCAAGGAAGGTGAAAAACTGTTTTTT.

CDR3 DNA: TGCAGCGTTGAAGTAACGGCGAACACCGGGGAGCTGTTTTTT. It codes for CSVEVTANTGELFF. The genes are TRBV29-1 and TRBJ2-2; D is ambiguous. The ends were cut back, 1 base at V and 0 bases at J, with 6 bases in the middle. The CDR3 runs to 14 residues. Germline V CDR1 and CDR2: SQVTM, ANQGSEA.

This chain uses TRBV27 with TRBJ2-7; the D gene is possibly TRBD1 (5 bases). CDR1 is MNHEY and CDR2 is SMNVEV in the germline V gene (reference sequence). Trimming shortened V by 8 bases and J by 0 bases, and 8 bases separated the two germline ends. The CDR3 spans 12 residues. CDR3: CASGQGSYEQYF. For the CDR3, the DNA is TGTGCCAGCGGCCAGGGCTCCTACGAGCAGTACTTC.

The chain links TRBV7-9 to TRBJ1-5, with 8 bases lining up with TRBD1. This CDR3 is 18 amino acids long. Per the germline V gene, CDR1 is SEHNR and CDR2 is FQNEAQ (reference sequence). J lost 0 bases, V lost 5 bases, and 12 bases had no gene match. The CDR3, as DNA: TGTGCCAGCAGCACGACCGGGACAGGTTCCTATAGCAATCAGCCCCAGCATTTT. Translated: CASSTTGTGSYSNQPQHF.

This sequence joins TRBV6-5 and TRBJ2-6, with TRBD1 matching over 9 bases. V trimming: 11 bases; J trimming: 4 bases; junction bases outside the gene matches: 9. This CDR3 region has 15 residues. CDR1 and CDR2 (germline): MNHEY, SVGAGI. In nucleotides, the CDR3 is TGTGCCGCGGCAGGACAGGGGTCCGGGGCCAACGTCCTGACTTTC. Translating it yields CAAAGQGSGANVLTF.

This chain links TRBV19 with TRBJ2-7; TRBD1 matches 11 bases. The CDR3 totals 15 residues. Trimming cost V 2 bases and J 5 bases; bases outside gene matches: 5. Germline V gives CDR1 LNHDA, CDR2 SQIVND (reference sequence). The CDR3 region is CASSIRTGGVDEQYF. The CDR3 DNA is TGTGCCAGTAGTATACGGACAGGGGGCGTCGACGAGCAGTACTTC.

This clone was seen a few times. The chain has TRBV7-3 and TRBJ1-1, with D possibly TRBD1 on 6 matching bases. The V gene lost 6 bases and the J gene lost 1 base, with 12 bases spanning the gap. The CDR3 is 14 residues long. From germline, CDR1 is SGHTA and CDR2 FQGTGA. The CDR3 protein is CASSPQGGNTEAFF. CDR3 coding DNA: TGTGCCAGCAGTCCACAGGGTGGGAACACTGAAGCTTTCTTT. Filled out from reference TRBV7-3 and TRBJ1-1, the complete variable domain reads GAGVSQTPSNKVTEKGKYVELRCDPISGHTALYWYRQSLGQGPEFLIYFQGTGAADDSGLPNDRFFAVRPEGSVSTLKIQRTERGDSAVYLCASSPQGGNTEAFFGQGTRLTVV.

The chain is built from TRBV19 and TRBJ1-2; D gene unclear. The CDR3 spans 13 residues. Trimming stripped 1 base from V and 3 bases from J, with 6 bases between. Germline V lookup: CDR1 LNHDA, CDR2 SQIVND (reference sequence). The DNA for the CDR3 is TGTGCCAGTAGTATAGGTACAGACTATGGCTACACCTTC. Its protein is CASSIGTDYGYTF.

This chain connects TRBV4-1 to TRBJ2-7; 7 positions match TRBD1. V gave up 1 base and J gave up 2 bases; unmatched junction bases: 2. This CDR3 has 14 residues. Germline V gene lookup returns CDR1 MGHRA and CDR2 YSYEKL. For the CDR3, the DNA is TGCGCCAGCAGCCAAGGGACAGGCCCCTACGAGCAGTACTTC. Protein: CASSQGTGPYEQYF.

The gene calls are TRBV7-9 and TRBJ2-1, with 10 bases matching TRBD2. V shed 4 bases and J 1 base; nucleotides not matched to a gene: 1. The CDR3 consists of 15 residues. Per the germline V gene, CDR1 is SEHNR and CDR2 is FQNEAQ (reference sequence). Here the CDR3 reads CASSSSGGSYNEQFF. DNA of the CDR3: TGTGCCAGCAGCTCTAGCGGGGGATCCTACAATGAGCAGTTCTTC.

This clone was observed a handful of times. The chain carries TRBV19 and TRBJ1-1, with 8 nucleotides matching TRBD1. CDR3 length: 14 residues. V shed 7 bases, J shed 5 bases, and the junction held 9 bases outside the gene matches. Germline V lookup: CDR1 LNHDA, CDR2 SQIVND (reference sequence). Here the CDR3 reads CASTWTGLGTEAFF. The DNA of the CDR3 is TGTGCCAGTACTTGGACAGGGCTGGGAACTGAAGCTTTCTTT.

The gene calls are TRBV4-1 and TRBJ2-2, with 8 bases identical to TRBD2. Germline V gene lookup returns CDR1 MGHRA and CDR2 YSYEKL. This CDR3 has 14 residues. V lost 4 bases, J lost 5 bases, and 3 bases stayed unmatched. The DNA of the CDR3 is TGCGCCAGCAGCCGAACTAGCGGTACCGGGGAGCTGTTTTTT. Translating gives CASSRTSGTGELFF.

The chain couples TRBV6-4 to TRBJ2-2; the D is unclear. CDR1 and CDR2 (germline): MRHNA, SNTAGT. The CDR3 has 13 amino acids. Trimming cost V 4 bases and J 1 base, with 4 bases left between them. The CDR3 DNA follows: TGTGCCAGCAGTGGACTGAACACCGGGGAGCTGTTTTTT. This gives the protein CASSGLNTGELFF.

The rearrangement uses TRBV18 and TRBJ1-3; D is unresolved. The CDR3 length is 16 residues. Germline V gene lookup returns CDR1 KGHSH and CDR2 LQKENI. V lost 0 bases, J lost 0 bases, and 9 bases lay in between. In nucleotides, the CDR3 is TGTGCCAGCTCACCACCCACGGGAAGCTCTGGAAACACCATATATTTT. Protein sequence: CASSPPTGSSGNTIYF.

V usage is TRBV27 and J usage is TRBJ2-7; D unclear. The CDR3 loop spans 13 amino acids. Trimming stripped 3 bases from V and 4 bases from J, with 10 bases between. Germline CDR1 reads MNHEY; CDR2 reads SMNVEV (reference sequence). The CDR3 spells CASSLAGRYEQYF. The CDR3 DNA sequence: TGTGCCAGCAGTTTGGCAGGAAGATACGAGCAGTACTTC.

Of note for this clone: Relative to the germline gene, one junction end is altered; a read error may explain this. The gene calls are TRBV30 and TRBJ1-1; maybe TRBD1 (5 bases). Germline V gives CDR1 GTSNPN, CDR2 SVGIG (reference sequence). This CDR3 spans 11 amino acids. This CDR3 reads CAAEVKGPYGF. DNA for the CDR3: TGTGCCGCTGAGGTGAAGGGGCCCTACGGGTTT.

The chain joins TRBV5-6 to TRBJ1-4, with 9 nucleotides matching TRBD1. CDR3 length: 13 amino acids. Germline loops: CDR1 SGHDT, CDR2 YYEEEE. Trimming cost V 4 bases and J 8 bases; bases outside gene matches: 3. Here the CDR3 DNA reads TGTGCCAGCAGCGACGGGACAGGGGAAAAACTGTTTTTT. This codes for CASSDGTGEKLFF.

V is TRBV27 and J is TRBJ1-2; 7 bases map to TRBD1. The CDR3 length is 14 residues. Germline V lookup: CDR1 MNHEY, CDR2 SMNVEV (reference sequence). V shed 3 bases and J 3 bases; nucleotides not matched to a gene: 4. In nucleotides, the CDR3 is TGTGCCAGCAGTTTCGGTGGGACAGACTATGGCTACACCTTC. Translated, it gives CASSFGGTDYGYTF.

This clone was observed a single time. At one end the junction does not follow the germline gene, possibly because of a read error. J is TRBJ1-2 and V is TRBV9; 9 bases line up with TRBD1. CDR3 length: 15 residues. Per the germline V gene, CDR1 is SGDLS and CDR2 is YYNGEE. This CDR3 is CASSGRQGDNYGCTF. CDR3 sequence (DNA): TGTGCCAGCAGCGGACGACAGGGGGACAACTATGGCTGCACCTTC.

This chain joins TRBV11-3 and TRBJ1-4; maybe TRBD1 (5 bases). Germline V gene data show CDR1 as SGHNT and CDR2 as YENEEA. V lost 5 bases and J lost 8, with 18 bases in between. The CDR3 is 15 amino acids. Written as DNA, the CDR3 is TGTGCCAGCAGCCAAGGGGCACAGGTCCGCGAAAAACTGTTTTTT. Translated, it gives CASSQGAQVREKLFF. Full variable domain (rest looked up from reference TRBV11-3 and TRBJ1-4): EAGVVQSPRYKIIEKKQPVAFWCNPISGHNTLYWYLQNLGQGPELLIRYENEEAVDDSQLPKDRFSAERLKGVDSTLKIQPAELGDSAVYLCASSQGAQVREKLFFGSGTQLSVL.

The chain is built from TRBV6-6 and TRBJ1-1; 7 bases fit TRBD1. The CDR3 sequence is 15 residues long. The V segment lost 3 bases and the J segment 1 base; nucleotides outside the gene matches: 5. In germline, CDR1 is MNHNY, CDR2 SVGAGI (reference sequence). The CDR3 loop reads CASSYLTGSNTEAFF. In nucleotides, the CDR3 is TGTGCCAGCAGTTATTTGACAGGGTCGAACACTGAAGCTTTCTTT.

This clone was detected only once. The chain joins TRBV13 to TRBJ1-2; maybe TRBD1 (5 bases). The CDR3 length is 14 residues. Germline lookup yields CDR1 PRHDT and CDR2 FYEKMQ (reference sequence). V lost 4 bases and J lost 5, with 14 bases in between. CDR3 region: CASSSGTDVYGYTF. The CDR3 region has the DNA TGTGCCAGCAGCTCCGGGACTGACGTTTATGGCTACACCTTC.

The chain joins TRBV9 to TRBJ2-1, with D possibly matching TRBD2 (6 bases). The CDR3 loop spans 18 amino acids. The germline gives CDR1 SGDLS, CDR2 YYNGEE. V lost 0 bases to trimming and J lost 0 bases, with 16 bases between them. The CDR3 spells CASSVEHGSRSSYNEQFF. The CDR3 region has the DNA TGTGCCAGCAGCGTAGAGCACGGGAGCAGATCCTCCTACAATGAGCAGTTCTTC.

The DNA of the CDR3 is TGCGCCAGCAGCCATGGGACTAGCGGGGGCGATACGCAGTATTTT. Translated, it gives CASSHGTSGGDTQYF. The chain combines TRBV4-3 with TRBJ2-3; 14 nucleotides align to TRBD2. Trimming took 3 bases from V and 6 from J; bases not matched to a gene: 2. This CDR3 is built from 15 residues. Germline CDR1 is LGHNA and CDR2 is YSLEER.

The chain employs TRBV6-1 and TRBJ1-1; TRBD1 aligns across 7 bases. V trimming: 6 bases; J trimming: 5 bases; junction bases outside the gene matches: 6. The CDR3 spans 13 residues. The germline V gene has CDR1 MNHNS and CDR2 SASEGT. CDR3 residues: CASSLTGLTEAFF. The CDR3 DNA follows: TGTGCCAGCAGCCTGACAGGGTTGACTGAAGCTTTCTTT.